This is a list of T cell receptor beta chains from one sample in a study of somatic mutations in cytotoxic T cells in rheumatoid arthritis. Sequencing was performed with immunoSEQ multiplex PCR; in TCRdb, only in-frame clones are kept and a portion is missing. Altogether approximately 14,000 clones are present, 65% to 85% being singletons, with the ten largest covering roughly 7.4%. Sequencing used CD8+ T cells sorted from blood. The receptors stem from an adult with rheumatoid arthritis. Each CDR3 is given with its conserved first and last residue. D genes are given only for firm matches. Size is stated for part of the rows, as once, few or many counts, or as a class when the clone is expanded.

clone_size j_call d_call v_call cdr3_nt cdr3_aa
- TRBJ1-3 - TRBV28 TGTGCCACCGTTCCGCTTTCGTGGGGATTATATGGAAACACCATATATTTT CATVPLSWGLYGNTIYF
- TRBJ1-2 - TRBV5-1 TGCGCCAGCAGCTTGGTAGGAGGGTTGAACTATGGCTACACCTTC CASSLVGGLNYGYTF
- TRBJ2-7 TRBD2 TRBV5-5 TGTGCCAGCAGCTTGGTTCTAGCGGGAGACGAGCAGTACTTC CASSLVLAGDEQYF
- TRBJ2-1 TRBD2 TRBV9 TGTGCCAGCAGCGTAGATGGACTAGCGGGGGGCAGCTCCTACAATGAGCAGTTCTTC CASSVDGLAGGSSYNEQFF
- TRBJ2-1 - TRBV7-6 TGTGCCAGCAGCCGAAGGTTGACCAATGAGCAGTTCTTC CASSRRLTNEQFF
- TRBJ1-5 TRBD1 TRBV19 TGTGCCAGTAGTTTCGGGACAGGGGGCTTTCAGCCCCAGCATTTT CASSFGTGGFQPQHF
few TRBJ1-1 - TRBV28 TGTGCCAGCAGGACGGGGAACACTGAAGCTTTCTTT CASRTGNTEAFF
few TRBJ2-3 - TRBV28 TGTGCCAGCAGTTCCTGGACTAGCACAGATACGCAGTATTTT CASSSWTSTDTQYF
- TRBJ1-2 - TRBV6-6 TGTGCCAGCACCCAAAACATCGCGGGAAAAGGGTATGGCTACACCTTC CASTQNIAGKGYGYTF
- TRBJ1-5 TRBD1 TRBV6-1 TGTGCCAGCAGTGTGAGGGGGCAGTATGTTAGCAATCAGCCCCAGCATTTT CASSVRGQYVSNQPQHF
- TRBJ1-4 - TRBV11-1 TGTGCCAGCAGCCCAGACAGTACCCTGGGGACTAATGAAAAACTGTTTTTT CASSPDSTLGTNEKLFF
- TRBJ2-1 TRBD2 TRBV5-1 TGCGCCAGCAGCTCCGCGGCAGCGGGGGCCTACAATGAGCAGTTCTTC CASSSAAAGAYNEQFF
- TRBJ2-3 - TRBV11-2 TGTGCCAGCAGCTTAGCTTCTTTGGGTTTCGCCTACGCAGTATATTTT CASSLASLGFAYAVYF
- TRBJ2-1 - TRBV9 TGTGCCAGCAGTGGCACCGGGACTTTTAACAATGAGCAGTTCTTC CASSGTGTFNNEQFF
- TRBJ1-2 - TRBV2 TGTGCCACCCTTCGGAGGGTACTGAACTATGGCTACACCTTC CATLRRVLNYGYTF
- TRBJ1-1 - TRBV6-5 TGTGCCAGCAGTTATTACGGGGGGCTTAACACTGAAGCTTTCTTT CASSYYGGLNTEAFF
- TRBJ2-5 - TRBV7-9 TGTGCCAGCAGCTTTAGTGGAGGGACCCAGTACTTC CASSFSGGTQYF
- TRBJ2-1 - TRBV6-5 TGTGCCAGCAGTTACAGGGGAACGCCCTACAATGAGCAGTTCTTC CASSYRGTPYNEQFF
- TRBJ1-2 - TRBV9 TGTGCCAGCAGTGGGAGCTTAGATGGCTACACCTTC CASSGSLDGYTF
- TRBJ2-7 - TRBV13 TGTGCCAGCAGCTTAGGACGTGGGGGCGAGCAGTACTTC CASSLGRGGEQYF
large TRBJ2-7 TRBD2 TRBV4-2 TGTGCCAGCAGCCAACCCGGAGATAGCGGGAGGCCCTCCTACGAGCAGTACTTC CASSQPGDSGRPSYEQYF
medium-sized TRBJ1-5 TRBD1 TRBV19 TGTGCCAGTAGTCCCTGGGGACAGGGGAATCAGCCCCAGCATTTT CASSPWGQGNQPQHF
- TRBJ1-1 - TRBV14 TGTGCCAGCAGCCTAATGAACACTGAAGCTTTCTTT CASSLMNTEAFF
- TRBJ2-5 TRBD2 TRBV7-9 TGTGCCAGCATTAAAGCGGGGGTACAAGAGACCCAGTACTTC CASIKAGVQETQYF
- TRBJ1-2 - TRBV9 TGTGCCAGCAGCGGTTGGGACAAACATAACTATGGCTACACCTTC CASSGWDKHNYGYTF
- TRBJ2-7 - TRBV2 TGTGCCAGCAGTGTCCTCGGGGGACTTAACTACGAGCAGTACTTC CASSVLGGLNYEQYF
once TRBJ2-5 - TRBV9 TGTGCCAGCAGCGAGGGAGGAGAGACCCAGTACTTC CASSEGGETQYF
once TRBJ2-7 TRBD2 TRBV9 TGTGCCAGCAGTGAGACTAGCGGGAGACACGAGCAGTACTTC CASSETSGRHEQYF
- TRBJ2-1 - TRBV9 TGTGCCAGCAGTGCGGGACTCGAGGGAAATGAGCAGTTCTTC CASSAGLEGNEQFF
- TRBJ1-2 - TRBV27 TGTGCCAGCAGGGCGACAGAGCTTTATGGCTACACCTTC CASRATELYGYTF
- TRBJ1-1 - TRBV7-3 TGTGCCAGCAGCTCCCAGGGGAACACTGAAGCTTTCTTT CASSSQGNTEAFF